The 24 T cell receptor beta chains presented below share a single source sample, sequenced in a study of blood T cells in healthy people across ages. A J-beta primer mix and a sample-barcoded 5' primer were used in a second PCR of about 7 to 12 cycles. One entry per CDR3 protein, called by TCRdb with MiXCR from the 5' RACE reads. The data contain roughly 640,000 distinct CDR3 sequences, 25% to 35% of them singletons. Specimen: blood. All receptors come from a woman older than 75 in good health.

This clonotype was observed at least ten times. The chain combines TRBV12-3 or TRBV12-4 with TRBJ1-1; D might be TRBD1 (6 bases). CDR3 size: 14 residues. Deletions cut 4 bases from V and 0 bases from J, with 9 bases between. The DNA for the CDR3 is TGTGCCAGCAGTTCCGGGACAATGAACACTGAAGCTTTCTTT. Translation gives CASSSGTMNTEAFF.

About this clonotype itself: This sequence may be a read error, since a much larger clone differs from it by one base. The chain couples TRBV12-1 to TRBJ2-7; TRBD1, the D gene given by the table, was not confirmed from the DNA. TRBV12-1 is described as a pseudogene. This CDR3 spans 14 amino acids. The CDR3 region has the DNA TGTGCCAGCAGCTTTGCGGGACAGGGAGAGGAGCAGTACTTC. Residues: CASSFAGQGEEQYF.

The rearrangement joins TRBV30 to TRBJ1-5, with D perhaps matching TRBD1 (5 bases). This CDR3 comprises 15 residues. Germline-derived CDR1 and CDR2 are GTSNPN and SVGIG (reference sequence). V was shortened by 4 bases and J by 0 bases, with 13 bases between the two germline ends. The chain's CDR3 is CAWNPGTHSNQPQHF. DNA of the CDR3: TGTGCCTGGAACCCGGGGACCCATAGCAATCAGCCCCAGCATTTT.

In DNA, the CDR3 is TGTGCCAGCAGTTTGGGACATCAGGATGAGCAGTTCTTC. Its protein is CASSLGHQDEQFF. This chain connects TRBV7-8 to TRBJ2-1; perhaps TRBD1 as D (6 bases). The ends were cut back, 6 bases at V and 8 bases at J, with 14 bases in the middle. Looked up from germline, CDR1 is SGHVS and CDR2 is FQNEAQ. The CDR3 covers 13 residues. Complete variable domain (other parts from reference TRBV7-8 and TRBJ2-1): GAGVSQSPRYKVAKRGQDVALRCDPISGHVSLFWYQQALGQGPEFLTYFQNEAQLDKSGLPSDRFFAERPEGSVSTLKIQRTQQEDSAVYLCASSLGHQDEQFFGPGTRLTVL.

Concerning this clonotype: An end of the junction differs from the germline gene, which may be a read error. The chain is built from TRBV7-8 and TRBJ1-5; the match to TRBD1 covers 8 bases. Germline V lookup: CDR1 SGHVS, CDR2 FQNEAQ. The CDR3 is made up of 15 amino acids. CDR3 coding DNA: TGTGCCAGCGGCTTAGAGACAGGGGCAAATCAGCCCCAGCATTTT. Residues: CASGLETGANQPQHF. Filled out from reference TRBV7-8 and TRBJ1-5, the complete variable domain reads GAGVSQSPRYKVAKRGQDVALRCDPISGHVSLFWYQQALGQGPEFLTYFQNEAQLDKSGLPSDRFFAERPEGSVSTLKIQRTQQEDSAVYLCASGLETGANQPQHFGDGTRLSIL.

As regards this clonotype: Since a much larger clone is just one base distant, this may be a read error. The chain combines TRBV6-5 with TRBJ1-6; D might be TRBD1 (6 bases). The CDR3 is made up of 14 amino acids. V lost 5 bases and J 4 bases, leaving 9 bases between the germline ends. Germline-derived CDR1 and CDR2 are MNHEY and SVGAGI. CDR3 loop: CASSIGQYNSPLHF. CDR3 sequence (DNA): TGTGCCAGCAGTATCGGACAGTATAATTCACCCCTCCACTTT.

For this clonotype: A much bigger clone sits one base away, suggesting this may be a read error. This chain links TRBV5-4 with TRBJ2-5; 13 bases match TRBD2. The length of the CDR3 is 17 residues. Germline CDR1 SGHNT, CDR2 YYREEE (reference sequence). The CDR3 reads CTSRNTLAGGPGETQYF. Here the CDR3 DNA reads TGTACCAGCAGAAATACACTAGCGGGGGGGCCCGGAGAGACCCAGTACTTC. Filled out from reference TRBV5-4 and TRBJ2-5, the complete variable domain reads ETGVTQSPTHLIKTRGQQVTLRCSSQSGHNTVSWYQQALGQGPQFIFQYYREEENGRGNFPPRFSGLQFPNYSSELNVNALELDDSALYLCTSRNTLAGGPGETQYFGPGTRLLVL.

This clonotype was recorded at least ten times. In DNA, the CDR3 is TGTGCCAGCAGCCTCCGACAGGGGAGGGATGGCTACACCTTC. Translation gives CASSLRQGRDGYTF. V usage is TRBV7-2 and J usage is TRBJ1-2, with 8 bases aligning to TRBD1. Germline assignment: CDR1 SGHTA and CDR2 FQGNSA. The CDR3 covers 14 residues. V lost 5 bases and J lost 6; bases outside the gene matches: 8.

The sample holds a few counts of this clonotype. With a much larger clone just one base away, this may be a read error. The gene calls are TRBV15 and TRBJ1-6; D unresolved. The germline V gene has CDR1 LNHNV and CDR2 YYDKDF (reference sequence). The CDR3 runs to 14 residues. The CDR3 reads CATSRELEGSPRHF. CDR3 sequence (DNA): TGTGCCACCAGCAGAGAATTAGAGGGTTCACCCCGCCACTTT. The full variable domain, rest sourced from reference TRBV15 and TRBJ1-6, is DAMVIQNPRYQVTQFGKPVTLSCSQTLNHNVMYWYQQKSSQAPKLLFHYYDKDFNNEADTPDNFQSRRPNTSFCFLDIRSPGLGDTAMYLCATSRELEGSPRHFGNGTRLTVT.

The chain combines TRBV7-2 with TRBJ1-1, with 10 nucleotides matching TRBD1. The CDR3 is 14 residues long. V lost 6 bases and J lost 7; bases outside the gene matches: 8. Germline assignment: CDR1 SGHTA and CDR2 FQGNSA. In nucleotides, the CDR3 is TGTGCCAGCAGTCTGCGACAGGGGGCCAATGAAGCTTTCTTT. This encodes CASSLRQGANEAFF.

This clonotype was recorded at least ten times. The chain carries TRBV6-5 and TRBJ2-1; possible D gene TRBD2, 5 bases. This CDR3 is 15 amino acids long. V gave up 0 bases and J gave up 3 bases, with 9 bases separating them. Germline values: CDR1 MNHEY, CDR2 SVGAGI. Here the CDR3 DNA reads TGTGCCAGCAGTTACTCAGGCGGAGGCTACAATGAGCAGTTCTTC. Amino acid sequence: CASSYSGGGYNEQFF.

The V and J genes are TRBV15 and TRBJ2-1; 14 bases agree with TRBD2. Per the germline V gene, CDR1 is LNHNV and CDR2 is YYDKDF (reference sequence). This CDR3 comprises 20 residues. Losses at the gene ends were 5 bases for V and 9 bases for J; bases not matched to a gene: 21. This chain's CDR3 is CATSPATGEFRLAGGGEQFF. Written as DNA, the CDR3 is TGTGCCACCAGCCCAGCGACAGGGGAGTTCAGACTAGCGGGAGGGGGTGAGCAGTTCTTC. Variable domain in full (rest from reference TRBV15 and TRBJ2-1): DAMVIQNPRYQVTQFGKPVTLSCSQTLNHNVMYWYQQKSSQAPKLLFHYYDKDFNNEADTPDNFQSRRPNTSFCFLDIRSPGLGDTAMYLCATSPATGEFRLAGGGEQFFGPGTRLTVL.

This clonotype has a count of ten or more. CDR3 protein: CASSLDRLNTEAFF. DNA for the CDR3: TGTGCCAGCAGCTTAGACAGACTGAACACTGAAGCTTTCTTT. The rearrangement uses TRBV7-2 and TRBJ1-1; D gene ambiguous. Germline CDR1 is SGHTA and CDR2 is FQGNSA. Trimming pared 1 base from V and 0 bases from J, leaving 6 bases between. This CDR3 region has 14 residues.

This clonotype was picked up many times. The V gene is TRBV27, the J gene TRBJ1-5, with unresolved D. With 2 bases removed from V and 2 bases from J, the gap between germline ends came to 10 bases. Germline CDR1 reads MNHEY; CDR2 reads SMNVEV (reference sequence). CDR3 length: 15 amino acids. The CDR3 sequence is CASSLSRGGNQPQHF. The CDR3 coding sequence is TGTGCCAGCAGTTTAAGCAGAGGAGGCAATCAGCCCCAGCATTTT.

This clonotype was detected ten times or more. V gene TRBV6-5 combines with J gene TRBJ2-7, with D unclear. The CDR3 has 15 residues. The V gene lost 5 bases and the J gene lost 2 bases, with 16 bases spanning the gap. Germline-derived CDR1 and CDR2 are MNHEY and SVGAGI. The CDR3 loop is CASSRRWTDPYEQYF. As DNA, the CDR3 is TGTGCCAGCAGTCGACGGTGGACGGATCCCTACGAGCAGTACTTC.

The table lists this clonotype with many counts. A read error may explain this, as a much larger clone is one base away. The J gene is TRBJ2-7, the V gene TRBV9, with 10 positions matching TRBD1. The CDR3 totals 16 residues. The V gene end was trimmed by 0 bases and the J gene end by 7 bases; junction bases not matched to a gene: 10. Germline V gives CDR1 SGDLS, CDR2 YYNGEE. CDR3 region: CASSVAWDRGNNEQYF. In nucleotides, the CDR3 is TGTGCCAGCAGCGTAGCTTGGGACAGGGGCAACAATGAGCAGTACTTC.

This clonotype has a count of ten or more. The rearrangement uses TRBV21-1 and TRBJ2-7; the D segment call TRBD1 is taken from the table without a DNA check. TRBV21-1 is described as a pseudogene. The CDR3 loop spans 14 amino acids. In DNA form, the CDR3 reads TGTGCCAGCAGCCACCGGACAGGGGACTACGAGCAGTACTTC. This codes for CASSHRTGDYEQYF.

The V and J genes are TRBV20-1 and TRBJ2-1; D may be TRBD2 (5 bases). V was pared by 1 base and J by 0 bases, with 10 bases between. CDR1 DFQATT and CDR2 SNEGSKA come from the germline V gene (reference sequence). The CDR3 contains 15 residues. The CDR3 coding sequence is TGCAGTGCTAGAGGGCCAGCGGCCTCCTACAATGAGCAGTTCTTC. Its translation: CSARGPAASYNEQFF.

This clonotype was counted ten times or more. The chain is built from TRBV3-1 and TRBJ2-1, with TRBD1 as a possible D gene (6 bases). Trimming pared 1 base from V and 6 bases from J, leaving 7 bases between. The CDR3 extends over 13 amino acids. Germline values: CDR1 LGHDT, CDR2 YNNKEL (reference sequence). CDR3 nucleotides: TGTGCCAGCAGCCAAGTACAGGGCAATGAGCAGTTCTTC. Protein sequence: CASSQVQGNEQFF.

This clonotype turned up a few times. This may come from a read error, since a much larger clone is one base off. The rearrangement joins TRBV6-6 to TRBJ2-7, with unresolved D. The end of the DNA aligns better with TRBJ2-5, so the J call may be wrong. This CDR3 spans 13 amino acids. Germline V gene data show CDR1 as MNHNY and CDR2 as SVGAGI (reference sequence). DNA for the CDR3: TGTGCCAGCAGTACCCTCAAGGGCGGGACCCAGTACTTC. Its protein is CASSTLKGGTQYF.

About this clonotype: Possible read error: a much larger clone is one base away. The chain links TRBV30 to TRBJ2-7; TRBD1 might be the D (5 bases). The closer fit of TRBJ2-1 to the DNA end suggests the J call may be wrong. This CDR3 region has 14 residues. Germline-derived CDR1 and CDR2 are GTSNPN and SVGIG (reference sequence). CDR3 sequence: CAWSRGTSSYEQFF. CDR3 DNA sequence: TGTGCCTGGAGTAGGGGCACCTCCTCCTACGAGCAGTTCTTC.

This clonotype was recorded at least ten times. V is TRBV30 and J is TRBJ2-1, with a tentative D call TRBD2 (6 bases). The CDR3 contains 13 residues. Germline V gene data show CDR1 as GTSNPN and CDR2 as SVGIG (reference sequence). V was shortened by 1 base and J by 6 bases, with 10 bases between the two germline ends. CDR3 sequence (DNA): TGTGCCTGGAGTGGCGGGATTGGCAATGAGCAGTTCTTC. This sequence encodes CAWSGGIGNEQFF. Full variable domain (outside the CDR3, taken from reference TRBV30 and TRBJ2-1): SQTIHQWPATLVQPVGSPLSLECTVEGTSNPNLYWYRQAAGRGLQLLFYSVGIGQISSEVPQNLSASRPQDRQFILSSKKLLLSDSGFYLCAWSGGIGNEQFFGPGTRLTVL.

The gene calls are TRBV6-5 and TRBJ2-3; D is unresolved. V lost 4 bases to trimming and J lost 10 bases, with 12 bases between them. This CDR3 is built from 12 residues. Germline CDR1 reads MNHEY; CDR2 reads SVGAGI. The CDR3 loop is CASSSGSMAQYF. The CDR3 bases are TGTGCCAGCAGTTCAGGCAGCATGGCGCAGTATTTT.

Details on this clonotype: Just one base apart from a much larger clone, this may be a read error. V is TRBV6-6 and J is TRBJ1-3; TRBD1 might be the D (5 bases). Trimming took 6 bases from V and 6 from J, leaving 21 bases between them. Germline V CDR1 and CDR2: MNHNY, SVGAGI (reference sequence). The CDR3 extends over 16 amino acids. The CDR3 spells CASRTSDSFGENTIYF. The CDR3 bases are TGTGCCAGCAGAACGAGTGACAGCTTTGGAGAAAACACCATATATTTT.